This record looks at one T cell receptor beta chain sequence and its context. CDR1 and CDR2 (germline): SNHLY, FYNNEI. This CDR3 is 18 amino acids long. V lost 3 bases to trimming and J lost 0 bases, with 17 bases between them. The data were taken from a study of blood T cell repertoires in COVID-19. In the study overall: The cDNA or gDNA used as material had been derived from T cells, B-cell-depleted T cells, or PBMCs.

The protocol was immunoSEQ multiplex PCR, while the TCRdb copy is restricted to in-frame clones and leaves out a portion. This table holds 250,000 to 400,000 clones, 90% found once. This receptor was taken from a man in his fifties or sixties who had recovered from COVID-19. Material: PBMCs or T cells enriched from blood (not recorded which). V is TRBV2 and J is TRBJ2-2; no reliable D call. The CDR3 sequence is CASSDPPSRFANTGELFF. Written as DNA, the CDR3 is TGTGCCAGCAGTGATCCCCCTTCCCGGTTCGCGAACACCGGGGAGCTGTTTTTT.